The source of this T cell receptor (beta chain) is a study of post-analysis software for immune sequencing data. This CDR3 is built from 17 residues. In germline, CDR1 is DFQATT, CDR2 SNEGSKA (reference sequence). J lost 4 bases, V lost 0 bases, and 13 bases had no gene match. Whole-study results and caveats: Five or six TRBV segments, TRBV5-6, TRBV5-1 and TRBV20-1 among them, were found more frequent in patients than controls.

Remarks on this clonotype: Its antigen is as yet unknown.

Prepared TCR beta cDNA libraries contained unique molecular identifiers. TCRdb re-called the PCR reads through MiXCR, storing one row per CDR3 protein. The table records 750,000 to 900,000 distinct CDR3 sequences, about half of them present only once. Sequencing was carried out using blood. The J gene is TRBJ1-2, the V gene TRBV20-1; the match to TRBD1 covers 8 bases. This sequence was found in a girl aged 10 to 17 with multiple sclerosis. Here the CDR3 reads CSARDYPTGDQSYGYTF. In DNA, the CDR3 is TGCAGTGCTAGAGACTACCCGACAGGGGACCAGTCCTATGGCTACACCTTC.